This TCR beta chain stems from a study of control samples from healthy donors and cancer patients (TCRdb year 2020). Receptor libraries were prepared by the immunoSEQ multiplex PCR assay. Entries here come from immuneACCESS through TCRdb and include only in-frame sequences with V and J called. Some clones fail to appear in such tables; in the studies checked, an unresolved V gene covers under half of the shortfall, and the cause of the remainder is unknown. The sample profile shows 170,000 or so clones; about 93% of them were found once. The ten largest account for around 1.6% of the sample. CDR1 KGHSH and CDR2 LQKENI were looked up in the germline V gene. The CDR3 goes from the cysteine to the phenylalanine over 17 residues. The sequence is cut down to CDR3 DNA, 51 bases in frame from base 1. A distance of 27 bases separates the germline ends of V and J, which lose 6 bases and 7 bases respectively.

Remarks on this clone: Its antigen is still unknown. No base quality values were provided; no much bigger clone lies one nucleotide off.

This TCR was recovered from a man younger than 30 in good health. The chain is assembled from TRBV18 and TRBJ1-2; 5 matching bases give a weak D call of TRBD1. Sequenced: blood. The DNA sequence is as follows: TGTGCCAGCTCCCAGACTCCGGGGCACAGGATGGATTTTGGCTACACCTTC. This yields the protein CASSQTPGHRMDFGYTF. With all but the CDR3 taken from the reference TRBV18 and TRBJ1-2 genes, the full variable domain is: NAGVMQNPRHLVRRRGQEARLRCSPMKGHSHVYWYRQLPEEGLKFMVYLQKENIIDESGMPKERFSAEFPKEGPSILRIQQVVRGDSAAYFCASSQTPGHRMDFGYTFGSGTRLTVV.